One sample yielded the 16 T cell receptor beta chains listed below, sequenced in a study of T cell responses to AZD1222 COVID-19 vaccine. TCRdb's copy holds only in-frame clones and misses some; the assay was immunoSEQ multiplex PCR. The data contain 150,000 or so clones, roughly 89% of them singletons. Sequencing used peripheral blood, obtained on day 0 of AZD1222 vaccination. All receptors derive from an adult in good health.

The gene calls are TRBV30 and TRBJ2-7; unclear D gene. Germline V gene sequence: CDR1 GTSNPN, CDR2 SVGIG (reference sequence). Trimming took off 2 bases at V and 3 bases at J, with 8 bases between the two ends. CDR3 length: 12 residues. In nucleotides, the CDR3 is TGTGCCTGGAGTTGGACGGACTACGAGCAGTACTTC. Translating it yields CAWSWTDYEQYF.

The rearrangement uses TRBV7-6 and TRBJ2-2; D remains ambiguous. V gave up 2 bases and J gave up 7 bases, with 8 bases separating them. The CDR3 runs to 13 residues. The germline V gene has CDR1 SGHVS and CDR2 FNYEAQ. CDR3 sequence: CASSLLPDGELFF. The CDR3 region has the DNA TGTGCCAGCAGCTTATTACCTGACGGGGAGCTGTTTTTT.

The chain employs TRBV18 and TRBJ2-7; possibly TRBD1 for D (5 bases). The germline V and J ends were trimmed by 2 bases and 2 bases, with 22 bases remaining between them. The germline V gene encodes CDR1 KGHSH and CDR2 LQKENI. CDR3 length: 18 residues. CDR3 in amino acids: CASSPGQGKGIVTYEQYF. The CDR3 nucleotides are TGTGCCAGCTCACCAGGGCAGGGAAAGGGAATAGTAACCTACGAGCAGTACTTC.

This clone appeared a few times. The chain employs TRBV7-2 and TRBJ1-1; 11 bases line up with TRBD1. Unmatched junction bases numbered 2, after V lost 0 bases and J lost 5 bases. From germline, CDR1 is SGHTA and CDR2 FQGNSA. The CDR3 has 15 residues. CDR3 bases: TGTGCCAGCAGCTTAGCCGGGACAGGGGGGACTGAAGCTTTCTTT. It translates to CASSLAGTGGTEAFF.

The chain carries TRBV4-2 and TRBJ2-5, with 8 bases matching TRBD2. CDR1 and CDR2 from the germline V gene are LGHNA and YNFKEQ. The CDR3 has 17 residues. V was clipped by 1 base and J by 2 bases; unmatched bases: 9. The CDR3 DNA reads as TGTGCCAGCAGCCAAGGTGTTAGCGGGATTGGACAAGAGACCCAGTACTTC. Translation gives CASSQGVSGIGQETQYF.

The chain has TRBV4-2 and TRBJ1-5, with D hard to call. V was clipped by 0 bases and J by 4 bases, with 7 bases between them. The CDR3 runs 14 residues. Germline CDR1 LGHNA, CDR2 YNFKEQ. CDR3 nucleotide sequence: TGTGCCAGCAGCCAAGAAGCGGGAAATCAGCCCCAGCATTTT. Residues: CASSQEAGNQPQHF.

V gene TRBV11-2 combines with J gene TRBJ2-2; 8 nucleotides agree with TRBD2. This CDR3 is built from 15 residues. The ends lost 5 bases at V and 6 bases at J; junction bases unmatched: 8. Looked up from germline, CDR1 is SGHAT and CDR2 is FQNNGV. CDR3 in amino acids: CASSLSGGGPGELFF. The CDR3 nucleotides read TGTGCCAGCAGCCTCTCCGGCGGGGGGCCCGGGGAGCTGTTTTTT.

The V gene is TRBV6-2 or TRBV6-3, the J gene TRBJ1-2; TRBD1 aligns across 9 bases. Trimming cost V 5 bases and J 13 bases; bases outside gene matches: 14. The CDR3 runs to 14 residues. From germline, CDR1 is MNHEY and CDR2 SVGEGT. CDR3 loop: CASSTTGGIPPPTF. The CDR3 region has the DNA TGTGCCAGCAGTACCACAGGGGGCATACCGCCTCCCACCTTC.

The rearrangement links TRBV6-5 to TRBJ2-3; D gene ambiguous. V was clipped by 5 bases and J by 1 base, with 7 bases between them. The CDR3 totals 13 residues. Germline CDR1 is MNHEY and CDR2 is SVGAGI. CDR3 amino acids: CASSTPGTDTQYF. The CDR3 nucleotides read TGTGCCAGCAGTACCCCGGGCACAGATACGCAGTATTTT.

As DNA, the CDR3 is TGTGCCGCTGGGACAGCCAACTATGGCTACACCTTC. This codes for CAAGTANYGYTF. The genes are TRBV6-5 and TRBJ1-2; 7 nucleotides agree with TRBD1. Germline assignment: CDR1 MNHEY and CDR2 SVGAGI. V shed 11 bases, J shed 2 bases, and the junction held 5 bases outside the gene matches. The CDR3 has 12 residues.

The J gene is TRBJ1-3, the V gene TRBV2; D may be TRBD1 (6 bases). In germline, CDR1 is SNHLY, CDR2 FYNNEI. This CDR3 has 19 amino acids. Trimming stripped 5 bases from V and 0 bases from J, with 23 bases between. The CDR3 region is CASSRIPKTGTYSGNTIYF. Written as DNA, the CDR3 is TGTGCCAGCAGTCGTATCCCAAAAACAGGGACCTACTCTGGAAACACCATATATTTT.

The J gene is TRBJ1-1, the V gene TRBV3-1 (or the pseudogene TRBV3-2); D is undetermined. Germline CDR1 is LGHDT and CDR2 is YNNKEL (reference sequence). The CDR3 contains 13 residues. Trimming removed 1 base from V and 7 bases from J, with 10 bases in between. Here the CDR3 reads CASSQVVPGEAFF. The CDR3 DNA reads TGTGCCAGCAGCCAAGTAGTACCTGGTGAAGCTTTCTTT.

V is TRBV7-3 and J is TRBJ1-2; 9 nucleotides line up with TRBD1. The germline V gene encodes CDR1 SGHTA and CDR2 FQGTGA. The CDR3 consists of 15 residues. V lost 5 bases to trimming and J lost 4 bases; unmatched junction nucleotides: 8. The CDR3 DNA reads TGTGCCAGCAGCCTGGGACAGGGTAATAGCTATGGCTACACCTTC. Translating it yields CASSLGQGNSYGYTF.

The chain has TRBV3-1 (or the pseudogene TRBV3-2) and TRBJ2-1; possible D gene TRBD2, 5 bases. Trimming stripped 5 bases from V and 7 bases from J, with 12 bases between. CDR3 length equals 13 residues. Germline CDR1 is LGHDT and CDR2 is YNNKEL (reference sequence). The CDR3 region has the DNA TGTGCCAGCAGCTCCGGACTTGGAAATGAGCAGTTCTTC. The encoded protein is CASSSGLGNEQFF.

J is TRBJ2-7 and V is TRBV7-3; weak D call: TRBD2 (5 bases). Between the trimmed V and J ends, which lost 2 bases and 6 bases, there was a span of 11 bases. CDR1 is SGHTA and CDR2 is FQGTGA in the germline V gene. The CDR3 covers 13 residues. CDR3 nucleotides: TGTGCCAGCAGCTTAGATGTTGGGAGCGAGCAGTACGTC. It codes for CASSLDVGSEQYV.

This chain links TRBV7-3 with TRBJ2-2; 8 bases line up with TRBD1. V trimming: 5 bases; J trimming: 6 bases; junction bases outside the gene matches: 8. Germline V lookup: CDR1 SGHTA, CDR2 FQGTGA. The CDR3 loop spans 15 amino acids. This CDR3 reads CASSLGQGVSGELFF. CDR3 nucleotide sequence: TGTGCCAGCAGCCTAGGACAGGGTGTTTCCGGGGAGCTGTTTTTT.